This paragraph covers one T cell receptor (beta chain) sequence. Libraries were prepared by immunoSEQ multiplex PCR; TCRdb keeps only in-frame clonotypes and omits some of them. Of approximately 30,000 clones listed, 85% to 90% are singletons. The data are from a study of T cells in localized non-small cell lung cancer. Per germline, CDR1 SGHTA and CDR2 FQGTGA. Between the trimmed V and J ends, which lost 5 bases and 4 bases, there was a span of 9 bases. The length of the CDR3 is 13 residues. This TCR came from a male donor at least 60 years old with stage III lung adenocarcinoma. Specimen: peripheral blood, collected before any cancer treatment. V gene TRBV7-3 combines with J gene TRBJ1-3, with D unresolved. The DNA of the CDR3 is TGTGCCAGCAGCCCCGTCTTGGGAAACACCATATATTTT. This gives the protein CASSPVLGNTIYF.